The clone carrying this T cell receptor (beta chain) was found a few times. This sample was included in a study of T-cell reconstitution after alpha-beta-depleted transplantation in children. TCRbeta library construction was performed incorporating unique molecular identifiers. TCRdb ran MiXCR on the PCR reads and lists one entry per CDR3 protein. Of some 530,000 distinct CDR3 sequences in the sample, approximately 13% were seen once. There are 14 residues in the CDR3. V lost 7 bases and J lost 0, with 13 bases in between. The V call is TRBV12-3 or TRBV12-4, the J call TRBJ2-7; possible D gene TRBD2, 7 bases. The sample consisted of PBMCs from the stem cell graft donor, taken from the stem cell graft. This TCR was recovered from a human donor who donated a stem cell graft to a child with combined immunodeficiency. CDR3 coding DNA: TGTGCCAGCACTCTGAGGGGGGGCTCCTACGAGCAGTACTTC. Encoded protein: CASTLRGGSYEQYF.